The source of this TCR beta chain is a study of T cell responses to AZD1222 COVID-19 vaccine. CDR1 and CDR2 from the germline V gene are MNHNS and SASEGT. The CDR3 has 15 amino acids. V shed 2 bases and J shed 2 bases, with 13 bases lying between them. Data came from immunoSEQ multiplex PCR; TCRdb stores just in-frame clones and leaves some out. This table has around 96,000 clones, 86% appearing once. The specimen comprised peripheral blood, sampled 28 days after the second AZD1222 dose. The source is an adult who received the AZD1222 COVID-19 vaccine. V and J are TRBV6-1 and TRBJ2-7; D perhaps matches TRBD1 (6 bases). For the CDR3, the DNA is TGTGCCAGCAGTGAAATGTTACAGGGCCCCTACGAGCAGTACTTC. This gives the protein CASSEMLQGPYEQYF.